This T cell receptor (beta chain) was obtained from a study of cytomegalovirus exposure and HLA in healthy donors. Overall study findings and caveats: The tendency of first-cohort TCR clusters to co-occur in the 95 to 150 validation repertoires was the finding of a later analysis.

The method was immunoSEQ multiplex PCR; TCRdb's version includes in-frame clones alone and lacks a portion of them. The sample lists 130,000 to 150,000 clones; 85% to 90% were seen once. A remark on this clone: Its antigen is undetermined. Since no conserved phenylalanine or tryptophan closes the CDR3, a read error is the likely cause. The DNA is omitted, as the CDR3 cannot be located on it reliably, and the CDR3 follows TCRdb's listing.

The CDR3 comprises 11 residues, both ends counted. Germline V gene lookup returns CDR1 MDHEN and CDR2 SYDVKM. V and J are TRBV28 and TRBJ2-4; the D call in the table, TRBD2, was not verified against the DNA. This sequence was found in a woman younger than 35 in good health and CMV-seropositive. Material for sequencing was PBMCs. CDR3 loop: CASSGTSGGNL.